A selection of T cell receptor beta chains follows, all from one sample in a study of a mutant IDH1 vaccine in newly diagnosed glioma. Repertoires were generated with immunoSEQ multiplex PCR, while TCRdb's copy carries only in-frame clones and drops some. In the table there are nearly 50,000 clones, approximately 90% of which are singletons. The sample consisted of PBMCs, taken from a glioma patient treated with radiotherapy, temozolomide or both. The receptors were sampled from a man in his forties or fifties with glioma. Each CDR3 is given with its conserved first and last residue. Each record gives: clone size, CDR3 length, J gene, D gene, V gene, CDR3 protein, CDR3 DNA. A D gene is named only where the DNA matches it firmly. A row's size may be missing; if present it is once, few, many or a size class.

. 16 TRBJ2-7 TRBD2 TRBV6-5 CASSYSIGGSSYEQYF TGTGCCAGCAGTTACTCGATCGGGGGGAGCTCCTACGAGCAGTACTTC
few 13 TRBJ1-2 . TRBV5-6 CASSLWADYGYTF TGTGCCAGCAGCTTGTGGGCGGATTATGGCTACACCTTC
. 17 TRBJ2-3 TRBD2 TRBV19 CASSITGLAGPTDTQYF TGTGCCAGTAGTATAACCGGACTAGCGGGCCCCACAGATACGCAGTATTTT
few 15 TRBJ1-4 . TRBV9 CASSAMGLTSEKLFF TGTGCCAGCAGCGCAATGGGCCTGACCAGTGAAAAACTGTTTTTT
. 15 TRBJ1-3 . TRBV7-2 CASSGDRSAGNTIYF TGTGCCAGCAGCGGTGACAGAAGCGCTGGAAACACCATATATTTT
. 13 TRBJ1-5 . TRBV28 CASSPDGRRPQHF TGTGCCAGCAGTCCCGACGGTCGCCGGCCCCAGCATTTT
. 14 TRBJ1-1 . TRBV7-9 CASSLAAGRTEAFF TGTGCCAGCAGCTTGGCAGCCGGACGGACTGAAGCTTTCTTT
. 15 TRBJ2-5 . TRBV7-5 CVRGSREAVQETQYF TGTGTCAGAGGATCGCGGGAGGCGGTCCAAGAGACCCAGTACTTC
. 13 TRBJ1-2 . TRBV18 CASSPSSDYGYTF TGTGCCAGCTCACCATCCAGCGACTATGGCTACACCTTC
. 11 TRBJ1-2 . TRBV12-5 CASAIGNGYTF TGTGCTAGTGCGATCGGGAATGGCTACACCTTC
. 16 TRBJ2-1 TRBD2 TRBV5-4 CASSPRTSGLYNEQFF TGTGCCAGCAGCCCGCGGACTAGCGGGTTATACAATGAGCAGTTCTTC
. 16 TRBJ2-1 . TRBV27 CASSFALGGSYNEQFF TGTGCCAGCAGTTTCGCTCTCGGAGGTTCCTACAATGAGCAGTTCTTC
. 18 TRBJ2-3 . TRBV9 CASSVGGRGPGGTDTQYF TGTGCCAGCAGCGTAGGGGGCAGGGGCCCCGGGGGCACAGATACGCAGTATTTT
once 12 TRBJ1-5 . TRBV6-5 CASSSGGRAQHF TGTGCCAGCAGTTCGGGGGGTCGGGCCCAGCATTTT
. 15 TRBJ2-1 . TRBV10-3 CAISDSQGPVNEQFF TGTGCCATCAGTGATAGCCAGGGGCCGGTCAATGAGCAGTTCTTC
once 13 TRBJ1-2 . TRBV7-8 CASSLKVSGGYTF TGTGCCAGCAGCTTAAAAGTATCCGGTGGCTACACCTTC
few 15 TRBJ2-3 . TRBV7-2 CASSLDGLRTDTQYF TGTGCCAGCAGCTTAGATGGGCTGCGGACAGATACGCAGTATTTT
. 12 TRBJ2-7 . TRBV29-1 CSVGRGGDEQYF TGCAGCGTTGGAAGGGGGGGGGACGAGCAGTACTTC
few 14 TRBJ2-2 . TRBV7-2 CASSLEFGTGELFF TGTGCCAGCAGCTTAGAGTTTGGGACCGGGGAGCTGTTTTTT
. 14 TRBJ1-1 . TRBV27 CASSLSTGRTEAFF TGTGCCAGCAGTTTATCCACAGGACGCACTGAAGCTTTCTTT
. 16 TRBJ2-7 TRBD2 TRBV7-9 CASSLYASGSTHEQYF TGTGCCAGCAGCTTATACGCTAGCGGGAGTACCCACGAGCAGTACTTC
. 15 TRBJ1-3 TRBD1 TRBV10-3 CAISAGQLSGNTIYF TGTGCCATCAGTGCGGGACAGCTCTCTGGAAACACCATATATTTT
. 16 TRBJ2-3 TRBD2 TRBV19 CASSARTSGRADTQYF TGTGCCAGTAGTGCCAGGACTAGCGGGAGAGCGGATACGCAGTATTTT
. 14 TRBJ2-5 . TRBV2 CASSHQGIQETQYF TGTGCCAGCAGTCATCAGGGGATCCAAGAGACCCAGTACTTC
. 13 TRBJ2-2 . TRBV5-1 CASSLKESGELFF TGCGCCAGCAGCTTGAAGGAGTCCGGGGAGCTGTTTTTT
. 14 TRBJ1-1 . TRBV10-3 CAITTRGREGEAFF TGTGCCATCACCACCAGGGGCAGGGAAGGCGAAGCTTTCTTT
. 14 TRBJ2-1 . TRBV10-3 CAISGREGSNEQFF TGTGCCATCAGTGGACGTGAGGGGAGCAATGAGCAGTTCTTC
. 18 TRBJ2-7 TRBD2 TRBV11-2 CASSPRLAGGQLGAEQYF TGTGCCAGCAGCCCCCGACTAGCGGGAGGCCAACTCGGGGCCGAGCAGTACTTC
. 13 TRBJ1-5 . TRBV6-4 CASSDDVNQPQHF TGTGCCAGCAGTGACGACGTCAATCAGCCCCAGCATTTT
. 14 TRBJ2-3 . TRBV6-5 CASSYGRYTDTQYF TGTGCCAGCAGTTACGGCAGGTACACAGATACGCAGTATTTT